The 28 T cell receptor beta chains reported below all come from one sample, sequenced in a study of shared clonotypes between healthy human individuals. Clones were sequenced by immunoSEQ multiplex PCR, and TCRdb holds only the in-frame ones, with some missing. The table records some 580,000 clones, more than 95% of them present only once. Material: naive CD4+ T cells sorted from blood. Subset noted: CD45RA+ positively selected. These receptors were collected from a woman aged 30 to 39 in good health.

This chain connects TRBV19 to TRBJ2-1; 8 nucleotides align to TRBD2. Germline assignment: CDR1 LNHDA and CDR2 SQIVND (reference sequence). The CDR3 contains 14 residues. V gave up 5 bases and J gave up 7 bases; unmatched junction bases: 7. CDR3 sequence (DNA): TGTGCCAGTAGTGACGTAGCGGGGACTAATGAGCAGTTCTTC. Amino acids: CASSDVAGTNEQFF.

The chain has TRBV6-5 and TRBJ1-1; TRBD1 agrees at 8 bases. Germline CDR1 and CDR2: MNHEY and SVGAGI. The CDR3 has 14 residues. V shed 5 bases and J 4 bases; nucleotides not matched to a gene: 6. The CDR3 sequence is CASSPTGGRTEAFF. The CDR3 DNA is TGTGCCAGCAGTCCCACAGGGGGACGCACTGAAGCTTTCTTT.

The V and J genes are TRBV2 and TRBJ2-5; the match to TRBD2 covers 9 bases. Germline CDR1 reads SNHLY; CDR2 reads FYNNEI. The ends lost 8 bases at V and 9 bases at J; junction bases unmatched: 7. CDR3 length: 12 amino acids. CDR3 DNA: TGTGCCAGCGTAGCGGGAGTGACGGCCCAGTACTTC. This sequence encodes CASVAGVTAQYF.

This clone was counted once. CDR3 residues: CASSELAGPFDEQFF. The CDR3 DNA reads as TGTGCCAGCTCAGAACTAGCGGGACCCTTCGATGAGCAGTTCTTC. V gene TRBV18 combines with J gene TRBJ2-1; 10 bases align to TRBD2. CDR3 length: 15 amino acids. J was trimmed by 8 bases and V by 5 bases; bases with no gene match: 9. Germline CDR1 and CDR2: KGHSH and LQKENI.

A single count supports this clone. V gene TRBV5-1 combines with J gene TRBJ2-5, with 7 bases that match TRBD2. Germline loops: CDR1 SGHRS, CDR2 YFSETQ. V shed 4 bases, J shed 2 bases, and the junction held 11 bases outside the gene matches. The CDR3 length is 16 residues. This CDR3 reads CASSPGVLAEQETQYF. The DNA for the CDR3 is TGCGCCAGCAGCCCCGGAGTGCTAGCGGAACAAGAGACCCAGTACTTC.

This clone was counted once. The chain recombines TRBV18 with TRBJ1-1; no reliable D call. CDR3 length: 13 residues. Germline CDR1 is KGHSH and CDR2 is LQKENI. V lost 3 bases and J 2 bases, leaving 7 bases between the germline ends. Here the CDR3 DNA reads TGTGCCAGCTCACCGGAGATAAACACTGAAGCTTTCTTT. Amino acids: CASSPEINTEAFF. The whole variable domain, remainder taken from reference TRBV18 and TRBJ1-1, is NAGVMQNPRHLVRRRGQEARLRCSPMKGHSHVYWYRQLPEEGLKFMVYLQKENIIDESGMPKERFSAEFPKEGPSILRIQQVVRGDSAAYFCASSPEINTEAFFGQGTRLTVV.

The CDR3 sequence: CASSPFQRGRVGYTF. DNA for the CDR3: TGTGCCAGCAGCCCGTTTCAGAGGGGGCGGGTTGGCTACACCTTC. The chain uses TRBV9 and TRBJ1-2, with TRBD1 identical over 7 bases. The length of the CDR3 is 15 residues. V dropped 4 bases and J dropped 7; count of bases not matched to a gene: 13. The germline CDR1 and CDR2 sequences are SGDLS and YYNGEE.

The gene calls are TRBV5-1 and TRBJ1-4, with 8 bases lining up with TRBD1. Germline V gene lookup returns CDR1 SGHRS and CDR2 YFSETQ. The CDR3 totals 14 residues. V lost 4 bases to trimming and J lost 8 bases; unmatched junction nucleotides: 7. CDR3 sequence reads: CASSKGQGGEKLFF. The CDR3 DNA follows: TGCGCCAGCAGCAAAGGACAGGGAGGCGAAAAACTGTTTTTT. The variable domain in full, completed from reference TRBV5-1 and TRBJ1-4, reads KAGVTQTPRYLIKTRGQQVTLSCSPISGHRSVSWYQQTPGQGLQFLFEYFSETQRNKGNFPGRFSGRQFSNSRSEMNVSTLELGDSALYLCASSKGQGGEKLFFGSGTQLSVL.

In its sample, this clone was seen once. The chain links TRBV19 to TRBJ2-5; 8 bases match TRBD1. The tail of the sequence fits TRBJ2-7 better, so the J call may be wrong. The CDR3 is 16 residues long. Germline V lookup: CDR1 LNHDA, CDR2 SQIVND (reference sequence). Written as DNA, the CDR3 is TGTGCCAGTAGTAAACCGGGACAGGCTAACTCCTACGAGCAGTACTTC. The encoded protein is CASSKPGQANSYEQYF.

The chain has TRBV28 and TRBJ2-5; 9 bases agree with TRBD1. Germline CDR1 reads MDHEN; CDR2 reads SYDVKM. Trimming cost V 5 bases and J 4 bases; bases outside gene matches: 8. The CDR3 is made up of 15 amino acids. The CDR3 here is CASSLGQGATETQYF. The CDR3 DNA sequence: TGTGCCAGCAGTCTGGGACAGGGCGCTACAGAGACCCAGTACTTC.

This sequence joins TRBV4-2 and TRBJ2-1, with 7 bases aligning to TRBD2. The CDR3 runs 17 residues. Losses at the gene ends were 0 bases for V and 2 bases for J; bases not matched to a gene: 7. The germline CDR1 and CDR2 sequences are LGHNA and YNFKEQ. Written as DNA, the CDR3 is TGTGCCAGCAGCCAAGATCAGGAGCGGGGCGCCTACAATGAGCAGTTCTTC. It specifies CASSQDQERGAYNEQFF.

This CDR3 reads CASSLLGSPADTQYF. The DNA for the CDR3 is TGTGCCAGCAGCTTATTAGGGAGCCCGGCAGATACGCAGTATTTT. V gene TRBV5-6 combines with J gene TRBJ2-3; tentatively, D is TRBD2 (5 bases). This CDR3 has 15 amino acids. Germline CDR1 is SGHDT and CDR2 is YYEEEE. V lost 2 bases to trimming and J lost 4 bases, with 14 bases between them.

V and J are TRBV18 and TRBJ1-5, with 9 bases aligning to TRBD1. V was clipped by 3 bases and J by 4 bases; unmatched bases: 4. CDR3 size: 15 residues. The germline CDR1 and CDR2 sequences are KGHSH and LQKENI. The CDR3 nucleotides are TGTGCCAGCTCACCCTTTGGGACAGGGAATCAGCCCCAGCATTTT. This gives the protein CASSPFGTGNQPQHF.

The rearrangement uses TRBV11-2 and TRBJ2-7; TRBD2 aligns across 8 bases. Looked up from germline, CDR1 is SGHAT and CDR2 is FQNNGV. V was clipped by 5 bases and J by 4 bases; unmatched bases: 10. This CDR3 region has 15 residues. CDR3 sequence reads: CASSTQAGLGYEQYF. CDR3 nucleotides: TGTGCCAGCAGCACCCAGGCGGGACTAGGGTACGAGCAGTACTTC.

This clone was found once. This chain links TRBV6-1 with TRBJ2-3, with 7 bases matching TRBD2. This CDR3 contains 14 residues. The germline V gene has CDR1 MNHNS and CDR2 SASEGT. V trimming: 7 bases; J trimming: 10 bases; junction bases outside the gene matches: 14. The CDR3 loop reads CASIPGGSTGAQYF. For the CDR3, the DNA is TGTGCCAGCATTCCGGGGGGATCAACGGGGGCGCAGTATTTT.

The chain employs TRBV6-1 and TRBJ2-1; 7 nucleotides match TRBD2. V was clipped by 4 bases and J by 2 bases; unmatched bases: 5. This CDR3 region has 15 residues. Germline lookup yields CDR1 MNHNS and CDR2 SASEGT. CDR3 coding DNA: TGTGCCAGCAGTGCGGGCAGCGGGGCCTACAATGAGCAGTTCTTC. Protein product: CASSAGSGAYNEQFF.

V is TRBV18 and J is TRBJ1-5; D gene unclear. Germline CDR1 KGHSH, CDR2 LQKENI. The V and J ends lost 3 bases and 7 bases respectively, with 13 bases between them. This CDR3 contains 14 residues. In nucleotides, the CDR3 is TGTGCCAGCTCACCGGTGGGCGGAAACCAGCCCCAGCATTTT. The encoded protein is CASSPVGGNQPQHF.

The genes are TRBV7-2 and TRBJ2-1, with 7 positions matching TRBD2. Unmatched junction bases numbered 5, after V lost 3 bases and J lost 0 bases. Germline V CDR1 and CDR2: SGHTA, FQGNSA. This CDR3 has 16 residues. CDR3 residues: CASSFQRTSSYNEQFF. CDR3 coding DNA: TGTGCCAGCAGCTTTCAGCGGACTAGCTCCTACAATGAGCAGTTCTTC.

This chain joins TRBV10-1 and TRBJ2-7, with a weak D call TRBD2 (5 bases). This CDR3 spans 10 amino acids. The V end was cut by 6 bases, the J end by 6 bases, with 6 bases between. CDR1 WNHNN and CDR2 SYGVQD come from the germline V gene (reference sequence). The CDR3 bases are TGCGCCAGCAGGAGGGCCGAGCAGTACTTC. Translating it yields CASRRAEQYF.

CDR3 loop: CASSVGGLAGAYEQYF. The CDR3, as DNA: TGCGCCAGCAGTGTCGGGGGACTAGCGGGAGCCTACGAGCAGTACTTC. This rearrangement joins TRBV10-1 to TRBJ2-5; 14 nucleotides match TRBD2. TRBJ2-7 explains the end of the DNA better; the J call may be wrong. Germline values: CDR1 WNHNN, CDR2 SYGVQD (reference sequence). The CDR3 extends over 16 amino acids.

This chain connects TRBV21-1 to TRBJ1-2; the listed D gene, TRBD1, was not tested against the DNA. TRBV21-1 corresponds to a pseudogene. The CDR3 contains 13 residues. CDR3 residues: CASSSTGGEGYTF. In DNA form, the CDR3 reads TGTGCCAGCAGCTCGACAGGGGGCGAGGGCTACACCTTC.

The chain employs TRBV2 and TRBJ2-1, with TRBD2 matching over 7 bases. The junction had 10 bases not matched to a gene; V was cut back by 6 bases and J by 8 bases. The CDR3 is 14 residues long. Germline V lookup: CDR1 SNHLY, CDR2 FYNNEI. CDR3 sequence: CASSRLALDDEQFF. Written as DNA, the CDR3 is TGTGCCAGCAGCCGACTAGCTTTAGACGATGAGCAGTTCTTC. The entire variable domain, with the rest obtained from reference TRBV2 and TRBJ2-1, is as follows: EPEVTQTPSHQVTQMGQEVILRCVPISNHLYFYWYRQILGQKVEFLVSFYNNEISEKSEIFDDQFSVERPDGSNFTLKIRSTKLEDSAMYFCASSRLALDDEQFFGPGTRLTVL.

The count of this clone is one. The sample has other DNA sequences that encode this CDR3 too. CDR3 residues: CASSPTSGSSYEQYF. Here the CDR3 DNA reads TGCGCCAGCAGCCCCACTAGCGGCTCCTCCTACGAGCAGTACTTC. The chain employs TRBV5-1 and TRBJ2-7; 8 nucleotides match TRBD2. The germline CDR1 and CDR2 sequences are SGHRS and YFSETQ. The CDR3 consists of 15 residues. Losses at the gene ends were 4 bases for V and 0 bases for J; bases not matched to a gene: 6. Full variable domain (outside the CDR3, taken from reference TRBV5-1 and TRBJ2-7): KAGVTQTPRYLIKTRGQQVTLSCSPISGHRSVSWYQQTPGQGLQFLFEYFSETQRNKGNFPGRFSGRQFSNSRSEMNVSTLELGDSALYLCASSPTSGSSYEQYFGPGTRLTVT.

The gene calls are TRBV28 and TRBJ1-1, with D tentatively TRBD1 (6 bases). The germline V and J ends were trimmed by 2 bases and 11 bases, with 21 bases remaining between them. The CDR3 is 15 amino acids. Germline assignment: CDR1 MDHEN and CDR2 SYDVKM. The DNA for the CDR3 is TGTGCCAGCAGTTTAGGGGGCCCGAGGACCATGGTGGCTTTCTTT. Amino acids: CASSLGGPRTMVAFF.

In its sample, this clone was seen once. The gene calls are TRBV15 and TRBJ2-3; no firm D call. CDR1 and CDR2 from the germline V gene are LNHNV and YYDKDF (reference sequence). The CDR3 has 14 amino acids. The V gene lost 6 bases and the J gene lost 2 bases, with 12 bases spanning the gap. The CDR3: CATRALETTDTQYF. CDR3 sequence (DNA): TGTGCCACCAGGGCTCTAGAGACCACAGATACGCAGTATTTT.

Written as DNA, the CDR3 is TGTGCCAGCAGGGGGTCGGTGAATGAGCAGTTCTTC. Its translation: CASRGSVNEQFF. The V and J genes are TRBV27 and TRBJ2-1; D remains unclear. The CDR3 contains 12 residues. Between the trimmed V and J ends, which lost 6 bases and 7 bases, there was a span of 10 bases. Germline V CDR1 and CDR2: MNHEY, SMNVEV (reference sequence).

The genes are TRBV28 and TRBJ2-7, with D perhaps matching TRBD1 (5 bases). The germline gives CDR1 MDHEN, CDR2 SYDVKM. The CDR3 sequence is 13 residues long. Trimming left V 10 bases short and J 2 bases short, with 15 bases between. CDR3 in amino acids: CATLGQETYEQYF. CDR3 sequence (DNA): TGTGCCACCCTGGGGCAGGAGACCTACGAGCAGTACTTC.

DNA of the CDR3: TGCGCCAGCAGCCAACCGGGTCTGGTGGAGACCCAGTACTTC. Encoded protein: CASSQPGLVETQYF. J is TRBJ2-5 and V is TRBV4-1, with unresolved D. The CDR3 is made up of 14 amino acids. V lost 2 bases, J lost 5 bases, and 12 bases lay in between. Germline loops: CDR1 MGHRA, CDR2 YSYEKL.